The 14 T cell receptor beta chains below all came from one sample that was sequenced in a study of technical replicates of blood from several donors. The repertoire was sequenced with immunoSEQ multiplex PCR; TCRdb's copy has only in-frame clones and lacks some. The table shows 70,000 or so clones, with nearly 99% occurring only once. Sequences were obtained from T cells isolated from PBMCs. These receptors all stem from a human donor in good health.

The chain joins TRBV5-4 to TRBJ2-7, with 7 bases aligning to TRBD2. After removal of 5 bases from V and 6 bases from J, the junction contained 11 bases not matched to a gene. The germline V gene has CDR1 SGHNT and CDR2 YYREEE (reference sequence). The CDR3 is 14 amino acids. The CDR3 coding sequence is TGTGCCAGCAGTCTCCCAGCGGGATTGGGCGAGCAGTACTTC. Translating gives CASSLPAGLGEQYF.

In nucleotides, the CDR3 is TGTGCCAGCAGCTATTCCGCGGACAGGTTAGCTAACTATGGCTACACCTTC. It codes for CASSYSADRLANYGYTF. V is TRBV7-9 and J is TRBJ1-2; 7 nucleotides line up with TRBD1. Per germline, CDR1 SEHNR and CDR2 FQNEAQ (reference sequence). The CDR3 loop spans 17 amino acids. J gave up 0 bases and V 4 bases, and 11 bases lay outside the gene matches.

The chain has TRBV19 and TRBJ2-3; 7 nucleotides line up with TRBD2. V trimming: 7 bases; J trimming: 0 bases; junction bases outside the gene matches: 10. The V gene's germline CDR1 is LNHDA and CDR2 SQIVND (reference sequence). This CDR3 comprises 16 residues. Here the CDR3 reads CASTKRRDYSTDTQYF. The DNA for the CDR3 is TGTGCCAGTACCAAACGCCGGGACTACAGCACAGATACGCAGTATTTT. The complete variable domain, with remaining parts taken from reference TRBV19 and TRBJ2-3, reads DGGITQSPKYLFRKEGQNVTLSCEQNLNHDAMYWYRQDPGQGLRLIYYSQIVNDFQKGDIAEGYSVSREKKESFPLTVTSAQKNPTAFYLCASTKRRDYSTDTQYFGPGTRLTVL.

This chain joins TRBV6-4 and TRBJ2-2; D is perhaps TRBD2 (6 bases). The germline V gene has CDR1 MRHNA and CDR2 SNTAGT. The CDR3 has 15 amino acids. V was pared by 7 bases and J by 7 bases, with 19 bases between. The CDR3 region has the DNA TGTGCCAGCACTCTAAACGGAGGGGATAGCGGGGAGCTGTTTTTT. It specifies CASTLNGGDSGELFF.

The chain combines TRBV5-1 with TRBJ1-1, with D uncertain. Trimming took off 3 bases at V and 2 bases at J, with 8 bases between the two ends. Germline lookup yields CDR1 SGHRS and CDR2 YFSETQ. The CDR3 is 13 residues long. CDR3 amino acids: CASSSSLNTEAFF. CDR3 DNA sequence: TGCGCCAGCAGCTCTAGCCTTAACACTGAAGCTTTCTTT.

The chain links TRBV5-5 to TRBJ2-1; D remains ambiguous. The CDR3 is 16 amino acids. The germline gives CDR1 SGHKS, CDR2 YYEKEE (reference sequence). V was cut by 4 bases and J by 2 bases, with 16 bases left in between. The chain's CDR3 is CASSSETRLTYNEQFF. In nucleotides, the CDR3 is TGTGCCAGCAGCAGCGAAACACGATTAACCTACAATGAGCAGTTCTTC.

The chain uses TRBV5-4 and TRBJ1-3; D is unclear. Germline V gene sequence: CDR1 SGHNT, CDR2 YYREEE (reference sequence). CDR3 length equals 12 residues. Trimming cost V 0 bases and J 4 bases, with 2 bases left between them. CDR3 bases: TGTGCCAGCAGCTTGGCGGGAAACACCATATATTTT. This sequence encodes CASSLAGNTIYF.

The chain links TRBV4-3 to TRBJ2-7; tentative D call: TRBD1 (6 bases). The germline V and J ends were trimmed by 2 bases and 3 bases, with 14 bases remaining between them. The CDR3 is made up of 15 amino acids. Per germline, CDR1 LGHNA and CDR2 YSLEER. CDR3 amino acids: CASSQYWDTFYEQYF. For the CDR3, the DNA is TGCGCCAGCAGCCAATACTGGGACACCTTCTACGAGCAGTACTTC.

This sequence joins TRBV2 and TRBJ1-1; 8 positions match TRBD1. The CDR3 is made up of 13 amino acids. The V segment lost 5 bases and the J segment 4 bases; nucleotides outside the gene matches: 3. From germline, CDR1 is SNHLY and CDR2 FYNNEI. The CDR3 nucleotides are TGTGCCAGCAGTAATCAGGGGGCCACTGAAGCTTTCTTT. Translated: CASSNQGATEAFF.

This chain links TRBV7-2 with TRBJ2-2; D is uncertain. V was clipped by 4 bases and J by 4 bases, with 10 bases between them. Germline assignment: CDR1 SGHTA and CDR2 FQGNSA. The CDR3 loop spans 14 amino acids. CDR3 coding DNA: TGTGCCAGCAGCTCCTACACGGGCACCGGGGAGCTGTTTTTT. Translating gives CASSSYTGTGELFF.

The V gene is TRBV9, the J gene TRBJ2-2; TRBD1 agrees at 9 bases. This CDR3 region has 15 residues. Germline V gives CDR1 SGDLS, CDR2 YYNGEE. The V segment lost 5 bases and the J segment 3 bases; nucleotides outside the gene matches: 5. Here the CDR3 DNA reads TGTGCCAGCAGAGCTGGACAGGGGCACACCGGGGAGCTGTTTTTT. This encodes CASRAGQGHTGELFF.

V and J are TRBV7-6 and TRBJ2-4; D uncertain. Germline CDR1 is SGHVS and CDR2 is FNYEAQ. Deletions cut 6 bases from V and 6 bases from J, with 18 bases between. There are 15 residues in the CDR3. The CDR3 DNA reads as TGTGCCAGCAGTGACACTTATGACCCGATAAACATTCAGTACTTC. Protein: CASSDTYDPINIQYF.

The genes are TRBV18 and TRBJ2-6; D remains unclear. CDR1 and CDR2 from the germline V gene are KGHSH and LQKENI. The CDR3 runs 14 residues. Trimming left V 6 bases short and J 0 bases short, with 6 bases between. CDR3 sequence: CASSWSSGANVLTF. The CDR3 bases are TGTGCCAGCTCCTGGAGCTCTGGGGCCAACGTCCTGACTTTC.

The chain uses TRBV27 and TRBJ1-1; D may be TRBD1 (6 bases). This CDR3 is 15 amino acids long. Germline lookup yields CDR1 MNHEY and CDR2 SMNVEV (reference sequence). The V gene lost 0 bases and the J gene lost 3 bases, with 11 bases spanning the gap. CDR3 sequence (DNA): TGTGCCAGCAGTTTATCAGACAGGATCTACACTGAAGCTTTCTTT. This gives the protein CASSLSDRIYTEAFF.